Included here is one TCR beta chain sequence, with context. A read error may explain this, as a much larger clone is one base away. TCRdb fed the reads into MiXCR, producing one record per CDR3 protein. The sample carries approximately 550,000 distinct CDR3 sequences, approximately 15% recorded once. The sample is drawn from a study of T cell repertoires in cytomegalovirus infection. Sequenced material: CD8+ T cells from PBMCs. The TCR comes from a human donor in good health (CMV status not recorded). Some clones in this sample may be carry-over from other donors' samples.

CDR3 sequence: CANSSSIGPAGDRSYEQYF. Written as DNA, the CDR3 is TGTGCCAACAGTTCCTCTATCGGGCCGGCGGGGGATCGCTCCTACGAGCAGTACTTC. The gene calls are TRBV27 and TRBJ2-7; 7 bases map to TRBD2. This CDR3 comprises 19 residues. Germline CDR1 reads MNHEY; CDR2 reads SMNVEV (reference sequence).